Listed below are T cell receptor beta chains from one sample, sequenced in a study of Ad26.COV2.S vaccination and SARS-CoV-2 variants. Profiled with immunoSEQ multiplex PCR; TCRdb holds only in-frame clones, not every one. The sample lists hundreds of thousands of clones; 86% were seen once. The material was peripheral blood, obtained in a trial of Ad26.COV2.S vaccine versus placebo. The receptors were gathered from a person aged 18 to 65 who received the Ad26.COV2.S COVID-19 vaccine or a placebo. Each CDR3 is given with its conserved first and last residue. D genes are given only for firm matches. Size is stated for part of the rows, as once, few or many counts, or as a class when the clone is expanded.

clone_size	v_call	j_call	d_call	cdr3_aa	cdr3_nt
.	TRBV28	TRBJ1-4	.	CASSARTATNEKLFF	TGTGCCAGCAGCGCGCGGACAGCAACTAATGAAAAACTGTTTTTT
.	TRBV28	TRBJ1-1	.	CASSNTRNTEAFF	TGTGCCAGCAGCAATACAAGGAACACTGAAGCTTTCTTT
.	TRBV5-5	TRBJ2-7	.	CASSALTLGYEQYF	TGTGCCAGCAGCGCATTGACTCTGGGGTACGAGCAGTACTTC
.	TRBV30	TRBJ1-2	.	CAWKQDWRGYGYTF	TGTGCCTGGAAACAGGACTGGAGGGGCTATGGCTACACCTTC
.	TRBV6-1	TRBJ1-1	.	CASSEPVGGLAEAFF	TGTGCCAGCAGTGAACCGGTTGGGGGCTTGGCTGAAGCTTTCTTT
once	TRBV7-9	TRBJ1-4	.	CASSPGTANEKLFF	TGTGCCAGCAGCCCAGGGACCGCGAATGAAAAACTGTTTTTT
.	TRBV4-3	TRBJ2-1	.	CASSQVWGAQHEQFF	TGCGCCAGCAGCCAAGTCTGGGGGGCTCAGCATGAGCAGTTCTTC
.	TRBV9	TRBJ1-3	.	CASSGYFERGNTIYF	TGTGCCAGCAGCGGATACTTCGAGCGTGGAAACACCATATATTTT
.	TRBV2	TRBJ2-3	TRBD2	CASRPGTSGSRDTQYF	TGTGCCAGCAGGCCCGGGACTAGCGGGAGTCGGGATACGCAGTATTTT
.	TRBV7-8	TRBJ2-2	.	CASSLTGNTGELFF	TGTGCCAGCAGCTTAACTGGGAACACCGGGGAGCTGTTTTTT
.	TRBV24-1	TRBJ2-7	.	CATSDLRYVTESGEQYF	TGTGCCACCAGTGATTTGAGGTACGTAACGGAGTCGGGCGAGCAGTACTTC
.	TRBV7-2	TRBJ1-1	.	CASSQFWDTEAFF	TGTGCCAGCAGCCAATTTTGGGACACTGAAGCTTTCTTT
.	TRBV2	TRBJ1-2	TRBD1	CASIIEDRGPRGYTF	TGTGCCAGCATTATCGAGGACAGGGGGCCGCGTGGCTACACCTTC
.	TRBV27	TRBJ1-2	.	CASSLYPRADYGYTF	TGTGCCAGCAGTTTATACCCCAGGGCGGACTATGGCTACACCTTC
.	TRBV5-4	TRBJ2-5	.	CASSKQGLQETQYF	TGTGCCAGCAGCAAACAGGGCCTACAAGAGACCCAGTACTTC
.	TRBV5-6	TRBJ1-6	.	CASSLAMASYNSPLHF	TGTGCCAGCAGCTTGGCCATGGCCTCCTATAATTCACCCCTCCACTTT
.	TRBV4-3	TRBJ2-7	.	CASSQDSSGNDYEQYF	TGCGCCAGCAGCCAAGATTCGTCAGGGAATGACTACGAGCAGTACTTC
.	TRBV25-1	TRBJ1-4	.	CASSESFRGWEKLFF	TGTGCCAGCAGTGAATCATTTAGGGGCTGGGAAAAACTGTTTTTT
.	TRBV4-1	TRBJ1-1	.	CASRDLLRGAEAFF	TGCGCCAGCAGAGACCTTCTAAGGGGGGCTGAAGCTTTCTTT
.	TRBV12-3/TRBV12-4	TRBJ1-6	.	CASSTTNSPLHF	TGTGCCAGCAGTACGACCAATTCACCCCTCCACTTT
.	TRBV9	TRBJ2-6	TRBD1	CASSPLQGATGANVLTF	TGTGCCAGCAGCCCGTTACAGGGGGCGACTGGGGCCAACGTCCTGACTTTC
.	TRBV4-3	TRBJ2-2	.	CASSQAARSDTGELFF	TGCGCCAGCAGCCAAGCGGCGCGGTCTGACACCGGGGAGCTGTTTTTT
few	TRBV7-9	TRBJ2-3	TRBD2	CASSLWTSEKDTQYF	TGTGCCAGCAGCTTGTGGACTAGCGAGAAGGATACGCAGTATTTT
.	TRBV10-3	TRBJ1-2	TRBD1	CAIRGTGKISGYTF	TGTGCCATCAGGGGGACAGGGAAGATTTCTGGCTACACCTTC
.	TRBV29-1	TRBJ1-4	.	CSWRLQNNEKLFF	TGCAGCTGGAGGCTTCAGAATAATGAAAAACTGTTTTTT
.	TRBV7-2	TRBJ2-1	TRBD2	CASSSRLADNEQFF	TGTGCCAGCAGCTCACGACTAGCGGACAATGAGCAGTTCTTC
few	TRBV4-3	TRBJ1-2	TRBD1	CASSQGQGRKGYTF	TGCGCCAGCAGCCAAGGACAGGGTAGGAAGGGCTACACCTTC
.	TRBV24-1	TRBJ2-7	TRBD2	CATAPAGAPDSSYEQYF	TGTGCCACCGCCCCAGCGGGGGCGCCTGATAGCTCCTACGAGCAGTACTTC
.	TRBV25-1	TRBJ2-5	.	CASYQETQYF	TGTGCCAGCTACCAAGAGACCCAGTACTTC
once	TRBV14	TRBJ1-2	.	CASSQDPGLGYGYTF	TGTGCCAGCAGCCAAGATCCGGGCCTGGGCTATGGCTACACCTTC
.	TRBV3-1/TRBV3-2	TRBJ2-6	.	CASSPFGESGANVLTF	TGTGCCAGCAGCCCATTTGGGGAGTCCGGGGCCAACGTCCTGACTTTC
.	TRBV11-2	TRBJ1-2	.	CASSLDPGSYGSGYTF	TGTGCCAGCAGCTTAGATCCGGGGAGTTATGGGAGCGGCTACACCTTC
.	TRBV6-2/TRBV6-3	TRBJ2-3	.	CASSSLKLQAGTDTQYF	TGTGCCAGCAGTTCCCTGAAACTCCAGGCGGGCACAGATACGCAGTATTTT
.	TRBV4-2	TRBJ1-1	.	CASSQERMAGEAFF	TGTGCCAGCAGCCAAGAACGGATGGCCGGGGAAGCTTTCTTT
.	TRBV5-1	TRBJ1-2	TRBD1	CASSLGGTVLGFYGYTF	TGCGCCAGCAGCTTGGGCGGGACAGTCCTGGGCTTCTATGGCTACACCTTC
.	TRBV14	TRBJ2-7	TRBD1	CASSQDSGTGWYEQYF	TGTGCCAGCAGCCAAGATTCCGGGACAGGTTGGTACGAGCAGTACTTC
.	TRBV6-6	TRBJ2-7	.	CASSYSLNEQYF	TGTGCCAGCAGTTACTCGTTGAACGAGCAGTACTTC
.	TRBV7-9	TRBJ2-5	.	CASRFGASGTQYF	TGTGCCAGCAGGTTTGGGGCCTCGGGGACCCAGTACTTC
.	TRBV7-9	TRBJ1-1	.	CASSLGEGTEAFF	TGTGCCAGCAGCTTAGGGGAGGGCACTGAAGCTTTCTTT
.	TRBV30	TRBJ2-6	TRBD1	CAWSYRGAGANVLTF	TGTGCCTGGAGCTACAGGGGGGCTGGGGCCAACGTCCTGACTTTC
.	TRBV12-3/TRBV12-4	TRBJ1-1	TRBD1	CASSFPGGTEAFF	TGTGCCAGCAGTTTCCCAGGGGGCACTGAAGCTTTCTTT
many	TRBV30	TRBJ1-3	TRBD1	CAWATGTVSGNTIYF	TGTGCCTGGGCTACCGGGACAGTCTCTGGAAACACCATATATTTT
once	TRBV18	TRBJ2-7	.	CASSPIRDTYEQYF	TGTGCCAGCTCACCAATAAGGGACACCTACGAGCAGTACTTC
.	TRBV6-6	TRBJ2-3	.	CASNKGSPSTDTQYF	TGTGCCAGCAACAAGGGGTCCCCTAGCACAGATACGCAGTATTTT
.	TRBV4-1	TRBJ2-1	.	CASSQGGDLSSYNEQFF	TGCGCCAGCAGCCAAGGAGGTGACCTGAGCTCCTACAATGAGCAGTTCTTC
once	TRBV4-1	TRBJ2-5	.	CASSPGERSNQETQYF	TGCGCCAGCAGCCCTGGGGAGCGGAGCAACCAAGAGACCCAGTACTTC
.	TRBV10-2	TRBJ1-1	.	CASSESEGRTEAFF	TGCGCCAGCAGTGAGTCCGAGGGCAGGACTGAAGCTTTCTTT
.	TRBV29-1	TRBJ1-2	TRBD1	CSAQGAYGYTF	TGCAGCGCACAGGGGGCGTATGGCTACACCTTC
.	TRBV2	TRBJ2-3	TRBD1	CASSRDSYTDTQYF	TGTGCCAGCAGCAGGGACAGTTACACAGATACGCAGTATTTT
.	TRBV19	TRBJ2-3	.	CASTSPGADTQYF	TGTGCCAGTACCTCACCGGGGGCAGATACGCAGTATTTT
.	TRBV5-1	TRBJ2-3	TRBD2	CASSFEGRGDTQYF	TGCGCCAGCAGCTTTGAAGGGAGGGGAGATACGCAGTATTTT
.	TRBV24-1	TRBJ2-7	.	CATSRDTAAEQYF	TGTGCCACTAGCCGGGACACCGCCGCCGAGCAGTACTTC
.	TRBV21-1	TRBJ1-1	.	CASSSPTGTHARCAEAFF	TGTGCCAGCAGCTCTCCCACCGGGACCCACGCGCGTTGCGCTGAAGCTTTCTTT
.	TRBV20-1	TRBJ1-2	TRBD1	CSASIQGAGGYTF	TGCAGTGCTAGTATCCAGGGGGCTGGGGGCTACACCTTC
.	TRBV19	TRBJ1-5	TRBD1	CASSSGQGHQPQHF	TGTGCCAGTAGTAGCGGACAGGGGCATCAGCCCCAGCATTTT